Following are 27 T cell receptor beta chains from one sample sequenced in a study of blood T cell repertoires in COVID-19. The repertoire was sequenced with immunoSEQ multiplex PCR; TCRdb's copy has only in-frame clones and lacks some. Of 200,000 to 250,000 clones listed, around 86% are singletons. The specimen sequenced was peripheral blood. The receptor source for this set is a human donor in a cohort sampled during active COVID-19.

The chain uses TRBV9 and TRBJ2-7, with 10 bases fitting TRBD2. The trim removed 0 bases at V and 6 bases at J, leaving 12 bases unmatched. CDR1 and CDR2 from the germline V gene are SGDLS and YYNGEE. The CDR3 has 17 residues. The CDR3 DNA reads as TGTGCCAGCAGCGTAGAGGAGGGGCGGCTAGCGGGAGCCGAGCAGTACTTC. Amino acid sequence: CASSVEEGRLAGAEQYF.

CDR3 in amino acids: CASSWGRGDYGYTF. In nucleotides, the CDR3 is TGTGCCAGCAGTTGGGGCAGGGGGGACTATGGCTACACCTTC. J is TRBJ1-2 and V is TRBV3-1 (or the pseudogene TRBV3-2), with 7 bases fitting TRBD1. V was pared by 6 bases and J by 3 bases, with 7 bases of the junction left unmatched. The CDR3 sequence is 14 residues long. Germline values: CDR1 LGHDT, CDR2 YNNKEL (reference sequence).

J is TRBJ2-3 and V is TRBV9, with a possible D match to TRBD1 (5 bases). Germline V gives CDR1 SGDLS, CDR2 YYNGEE. The length of the CDR3 is 15 residues. V was trimmed by 0 bases and J by 1 base, leaving 9 bases between them. CDR3 bases: TGTGCCAGCAGCGTAGGTTTCAGGGGCACAGATACGCAGTATTTT. Residues: CASSVGFRGTDTQYF.

This rearrangement joins TRBV4-3 to TRBJ1-2; D perhaps matches TRBD1 (5 bases). The CDR3 spans 15 residues. Trimming cost V 4 bases and J 2 bases, with 14 bases left between them. CDR1 LGHNA and CDR2 YSLEER come from the germline V gene. The CDR3 loop reads CASSRVWGGNYGYTF. DNA for the CDR3: TGCGCCAGCAGCCGTGTTTGGGGGGGAAACTATGGCTACACCTTC.

The chain is built from TRBV18 and TRBJ2-7; 10 bases match TRBD2. V was clipped by 5 bases and J by 2 bases; unmatched bases: 3. CDR3 length equals 14 residues. Germline V lookup: CDR1 KGHSH, CDR2 LQKENI. The CDR3 region is CASSASGSTYEQYF. As DNA, the CDR3 is TGTGCCAGCTCAGCTAGCGGGAGCACCTACGAGCAGTACTTC.

The J gene is TRBJ1-2, the V gene TRBV9; D perhaps matches TRBD1 (6 bases). Trimming left V 4 bases short and J 8 bases short, with 12 bases between. CDR3 length: 12 residues. The germline V gene has CDR1 SGDLS and CDR2 YYNGEE. The CDR3 is CASSSQGNGYTF. The CDR3, as DNA: TGTGCCAGCAGCTCTCAGGGGAACGGCTACACCTTC.

Here the CDR3 DNA reads TGCGCCAGCAGCCAGCTGGTGGTAGGACTAGCGGACTCCTACGAGCAGTACTTC. Translated, it gives CASSQLVVGLADSYEQYF. This rearrangement joins TRBV4-1 to TRBJ2-7; 10 nucleotides agree with TRBD2. The CDR3 length is 18 residues. Germline-derived CDR1 and CDR2 are MGHRA and YSYEKL. The trim removed 3 bases at V and 0 bases at J, leaving 11 bases unmatched.

V gene TRBV9 combines with J gene TRBJ2-1; 10 bases are a match to TRBD1. The CDR3 covers 16 residues. V shed 0 bases, J shed 6 bases, and the junction held 6 bases outside the gene matches. Germline lookup yields CDR1 SGDLS and CDR2 YYNGEE. The CDR3 DNA is TGTGCCAGCAGCGTAGTCCGGACAGGGGGGACCAATGAGCAGTTCTTC. Translating it yields CASSVVRTGGTNEQFF.

The chain combines TRBV6-5 with TRBJ1-2; 7 nucleotides match TRBD1. The CDR3 has 14 residues. CDR1 and CDR2 (germline): MNHEY, SVGAGI. The J segment lost 6 bases and the V segment lost 8 bases, leaving 12 bases of the junction unmatched. The CDR3 sequence is CASGTKGGLHGYTF. The CDR3 DNA is TGTGCCAGCGGCACAAAAGGGGGCCTTCATGGCTACACCTTC.

The rearrangement links TRBV5-5 to TRBJ1-4; 9 bases are shared with TRBD1. The ends lost 4 bases at V and 8 bases at J; junction bases unmatched: 9. CDR3 length: 15 amino acids. CDR1 and CDR2 from the germline V gene are SGHKS and YYEKEE (reference sequence). As DNA, the CDR3 is TGTGCCAGCAGCCCCTTGGGACAGGGTGGCGAAAAACTGTTTTTT. Encoded protein: CASSPLGQGGEKLFF.

The chain uses TRBV25-1 and TRBJ2-2; D is unclear. CDR3 length equals 13 residues. V was shortened by 5 bases and J by 5 bases, with 9 bases between the two germline ends. Germline lookup yields CDR1 MGHDK and CDR2 SYGVNS. The CDR3 bases are TGTGCCAGCAGTAATGGTAGAACCGGGGAGCTGTTTTTT. It encodes CASSNGRTGELFF.

The chain combines TRBV4-2 with TRBJ2-1, with 10 bases that match TRBD2. Trimming cost V 6 bases and J 13 bases; bases outside gene matches: 12. Germline values: CDR1 LGHNA, CDR2 YNFKEQ. The CDR3 runs to 14 residues. The CDR3 nucleotides are TGTGCCAGCAGTCCGAGGCTAGCGGGAGAACGTCAGTTCTTC. Translated, it gives CASSPRLAGERQFF.

The chain links TRBV6-1 to TRBJ2-1; TRBD2 is a possible D gene (6 bases). V was pared by 3 bases and J by 9 bases, with 15 bases between. This CDR3 has 14 residues. Germline loops: CDR1 MNHNS, CDR2 SASEGT. CDR3 sequence (DNA): TGTGCCAGCAGTGAGAAGCGGGTCAAGTCTGAGCAGTTCTTC. Translation: CASSEKRVKSEQFF.

V usage is TRBV7-9 and J usage is TRBJ2-7; 9 bases are a match to TRBD2. J was trimmed by 9 bases and V by 5 bases; bases with no gene match: 20. The germline V gene encodes CDR1 SEHNR and CDR2 FQNEAQ (reference sequence). The CDR3 loop spans 17 amino acids. CDR3 protein: CASSPGLAPLFHFGQYF. DNA for the CDR3: TGTGCCAGCAGCCCCGGACTAGCGCCCCTATTCCATTTCGGGCAGTACTTC.

The CDR3 reads CASSIVRGLGQPQHF. In DNA form, the CDR3 reads TGTGCCAGTAGTATAGTGCGGGGGCTCGGACAGCCCCAGCATTTT. This sequence joins TRBV19 and TRBJ1-5, with D possibly matching TRBD1 (6 bases). Trimming left V 1 base short and J 7 bases short, with 14 bases between. Looked up from germline, CDR1 is LNHDA and CDR2 is SQIVND (reference sequence). The CDR3 has 15 residues.

The chain joins TRBV30 to TRBJ1-4; possible D gene TRBD1, 5 bases. CDR1 is GTSNPN, CDR2 SVGIG, per germline (reference sequence). CDR3 size: 15 residues. Trimming shortened V by 2 bases and J by 5 bases, and 15 bases separated the two germline ends. DNA for the CDR3: TGTGCCTGGAGTCCTACGGCAGGGATCAATGAAAAACTGTTTTTT. This sequence encodes CAWSPTAGINEKLFF.

This rearrangement joins TRBV7-2 to TRBJ2-7; 7 positions match TRBD1. Germline V gene sequence: CDR1 SGHTA, CDR2 FQGNSA. CDR3 length: 13 residues. Losses at the gene ends were 4 bases for V and 3 bases for J; bases not matched to a gene: 3. The CDR3: CASSSNRGYEQYF. The CDR3 DNA follows: TGTGCCAGCAGCTCGAACAGGGGCTACGAGCAGTACTTC.

The chain carries TRBV5-1 and TRBJ1-2; D might be TRBD1 (6 bases). Trimming removed 0 bases from V and 8 bases from J, with 11 bases in between. CDR1 and CDR2 from the germline V gene are SGHRS and YFSETQ. This CDR3 has 13 amino acids. CDR3 in amino acids: CASSLDGRGGYTF. The CDR3 DNA reads as TGCGCCAGCAGCTTGGACGGCAGGGGCGGCTACACCTTC.

The chain carries TRBV2 and TRBJ1-5, with 9 bases lining up with TRBD1. J gave up 0 bases and V 3 bases, and 0 bases lay outside the gene matches. Germline V gene lookup returns CDR1 SNHLY and CDR2 FYNNEI. The CDR3 totals 15 residues. Here the CDR3 DNA reads TGTGCCAGCAGTGAGGGACAGGGTAGCAATCAGCCCCAGCATTTT. Encoded protein: CASSEGQGSNQPQHF.

This rearrangement joins TRBV12-3 or TRBV12-4 to TRBJ2-1, with D perhaps matching TRBD2 (6 bases). Trimming took 5 bases from V and 15 from J, leaving 17 bases between them. This CDR3 is built from 12 residues. The chain's CDR3 is CASSTTRIAPFF. CDR3 nucleotides: TGTGCCAGCAGTACGACTAGAATCGCCCCGTTCTTC.

This chain links TRBV20-1 with TRBJ1-2; the D is unclear. Germline CDR1 reads DFQATT; CDR2 reads SNEGSKA (reference sequence). V lost 3 bases and J 5 bases, leaving 7 bases between the germline ends. There are 11 residues in the CDR3. Written as DNA, the CDR3 is TGCAGTGCTAGTCGTCTATATGGCTACACCTTC. This sequence encodes CSASRLYGYTF.

This clone turned up a few times. At the DNA level, this CDR3 is encoded by other sequences in the same sample as well. J is TRBJ2-1 and V is TRBV7-9; D perhaps matches TRBD2 (5 bases). Germline loops: CDR1 SEHNR, CDR2 FQNEAQ (reference sequence). V was trimmed by 3 bases and J by 0 bases, leaving 6 bases between them. This CDR3 comprises 14 residues. This chain's CDR3 is CASSLGSSYNEQFF. The CDR3 nucleotides are TGTGCCAGCAGCTTGGGGAGCTCCTACAATGAGCAGTTCTTC.

The gene calls are TRBV6-5 and TRBJ1-5; D uncertain. CDR1 and CDR2 (germline): MNHEY, SVGAGI. V lost 6 bases and J lost 6, with 12 bases in between. This CDR3 is 13 amino acids long. The CDR3 loop is CASSSNPSQPQHF. CDR3 in DNA: TGTGCCAGCAGCTCAAACCCTAGTCAGCCCCAGCATTTT.

This clone occurred many times. Distinct nucleotide sequences in the sample also encode this CDR3. The chain combines TRBV28 with TRBJ2-3; 15 bases align to TRBD2. Trimming cost V 6 bases and J 3 bases; bases outside gene matches: 4. The CDR3 is 16 residues long. The V gene's germline CDR1 is MDHEN and CDR2 SYDVKM. CDR3 sequence reads: CASSTGTSGRTDTQYF. CDR3 DNA: TGTGCCAGCAGCACTGGGACTAGCGGGAGGACAGATACGCAGTATTTT.

The J gene is TRBJ2-1, the V gene TRBV27; 11 bases match TRBD1. The germline gives CDR1 MNHEY, CDR2 SMNVEV (reference sequence). The CDR3 has 18 amino acids. J was trimmed by 4 bases and V by 5 bases; bases with no gene match: 13. CDR3 loop: CASSAPRDRGTPYNEQFF. CDR3 sequence (DNA): TGTGCCAGCAGTGCCCCCCGGGACAGGGGGACCCCTTACAATGAGCAGTTCTTC.

The rearrangement uses TRBV28 and TRBJ2-7; 8 nucleotides match TRBD2. V shed 10 bases, J shed 2 bases, and the junction held 7 bases outside the gene matches. In germline, CDR1 is MDHEN, CDR2 SYDVKM. The CDR3 runs to 13 residues. In DNA, the CDR3 is TGTGCCACCTTAAAAGCGGGAGCCTACGAGCAGTACTTC. Its protein product is CATLKAGAYEQYF.

This sequence joins TRBV11-2 and TRBJ2-5, with D uncertain. This CDR3 region has 12 residues. Between the trimmed V and J ends, which lost 4 bases and 5 bases, there was a span of 8 bases. Germline V CDR1 and CDR2: SGHAT, FQNNGV. The CDR3 DNA reads TGTGCCAGCAGCTCGGCCGGGGAGACCCAGTACTTC. This gives the protein CASSSAGETQYF. The full variable domain, in which reference TRBV11-2 and TRBJ2-5 provide the parts outside the CDR3, is EAGVAQSPRYKIIEKRQSVAFWCNPISGHATLYWYQQILGQGPKLLIQFQNNGVVDDSQLPKDRFSAERLKGVDSTLKIQPAKLEDSAVYLCASSSAGETQYFGPGTRLLVL.